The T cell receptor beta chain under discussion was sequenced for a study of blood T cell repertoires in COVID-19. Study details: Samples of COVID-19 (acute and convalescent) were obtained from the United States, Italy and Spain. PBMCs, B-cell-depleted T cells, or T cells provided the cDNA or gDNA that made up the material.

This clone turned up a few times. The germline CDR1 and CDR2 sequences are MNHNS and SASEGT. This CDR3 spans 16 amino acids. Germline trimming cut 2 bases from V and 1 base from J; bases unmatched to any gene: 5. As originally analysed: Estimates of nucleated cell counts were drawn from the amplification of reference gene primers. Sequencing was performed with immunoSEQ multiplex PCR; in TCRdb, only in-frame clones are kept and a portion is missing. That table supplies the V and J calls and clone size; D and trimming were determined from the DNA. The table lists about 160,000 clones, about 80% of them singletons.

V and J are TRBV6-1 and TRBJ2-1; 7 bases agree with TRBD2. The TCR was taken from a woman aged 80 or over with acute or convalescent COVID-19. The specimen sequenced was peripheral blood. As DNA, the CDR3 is TGTGCCAGCAGTGAAATGGCTAGCGGTTCCTACAATGAGCAGTTCTTC. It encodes CASSEMASGSYNEQFF.